The source of this T cell receptor beta chain is a study of regulatory T cells in long-lasting Graves disease. Study-level findings and limits: Segments TRBV28, TRBJ1-2 and TRBJ2-5 showed preferential usage in persistent disease.

CDR3 length: 15 residues. Germline values: CDR1 MNHNS, CDR2 SASEGT. Trimming removed 7 bases from V and 2 bases from J; junction bases left unmatched: 11. This clonotype was seen many times. Its antigen remains unidentified. Building of the TCR beta libraries involved iRepertoire HTBI primers and Arm-PCR of CDR3 regions. Original methodology: Detected in the samples were 55 to 65 TRBV and 12 to 15 TRBJ segments. TCRdb re-called the multiplex PCR reads through MiXCR, storing one row per CDR3 protein. The V and J calls and clone size are TCRdb's, not the authors'. The table shows some 470,000 distinct CDR3 sequences, with 20% to 25% occurring only once. Time point given: persistent/refractory GD, antithyroid drugs over 5 years with positive TRAb. Researchers made the TCR library from RNA that was extracted from PBMCs. It was an endocrinology department in Xi'an, China, that provided the patients.

The sequence came from a female donor with Graves disease. The rearrangement joins TRBV6-1 to TRBJ2-7, with 7 bases identical to TRBD1. The sample consisted of peripheral blood mononuclear cells (PBMCs), taken when the disease was refractory, from a patient treated with antithyroid drugs. The CDR3 sequence: CASTDYWTGTYEQYF. DNA of the CDR3: TGTGCCAGCACCGACTACTGGACAGGTACCTACGAGCAGTACTTC.